These 5 T cell receptor beta chains were all obtained from the same sample, sequenced in a study of cytomegalovirus exposure and HLA in healthy donors. Produced via immunoSEQ multiplex PCR; TCRdb's table is partial and in-frame only. The data show around 150,000 clones, roughly nine tenths seen once. Material for sequencing was PBMCs. Receptors originate from a woman aged 18-29 years in good health and CMV-seropositive.

The rearrangement uses TRBV30 and TRBJ2-1; D is undetermined. The V gene lost 0 bases and the J gene lost 3 bases, with 18 bases spanning the gap. This CDR3 contains 17 residues. Germline CDR1 is GTSNPN and CDR2 is SVGIG (reference sequence). CDR3 sequence reads: CAWSVRVNAAHYNEQFF. CDR3 nucleotide sequence: TGTGCCTGGAGTGTACGGGTGAATGCTGCTCACTACAATGAGCAGTTCTTC.

This sequence joins TRBV19 and TRBJ1-5; unclear D gene. Trimming removed 3 bases at V and 7 bases at J, with 16 bases between. Germline V gene lookup returns CDR1 LNHDA and CDR2 SQIVND (reference sequence). This CDR3 comprises 15 residues. The CDR3 loop is CASSIVWGEGQPQHF. The CDR3 nucleotides read TGTGCCAGTAGTATTGTATGGGGAGAAGGGCAGCCCCAGCATTTT.

J is TRBJ1-2 and V is TRBV7-8, with no clear D. Germline values: CDR1 SGHVS, CDR2 FQNEAQ. The CDR3 consists of 16 residues. Trimming cost V 1 base and J 2 bases, with 14 bases left between them. The CDR3 DNA reads as TGTGCCAGCAGCTTAGGCCGGGAGGGCAGAAACTATGGCTACACCTTC. As protein: CASSLGREGRNYGYTF. The variable domain in full, with the rest retrieved from reference TRBV7-8 and TRBJ1-2, is GAGVSQSPRYKVAKRGQDVALRCDPISGHVSLFWYQQALGQGPEFLTYFQNEAQLDKSGLPSDRFFAERPEGSVSTLKIQRTQQEDSAVYLCASSLGREGRNYGYTFGSGTRLTVV.

The chain uses TRBV7-6 and TRBJ2-3, with 7 bases identical to TRBD1. With 4 bases clipped from V and 3 bases from J, the junction kept 4 bases outside the gene matches. The germline gives CDR1 SGHVS, CDR2 FNYEAQ. This CDR3 comprises 14 residues. The CDR3 sequence is CASSSGQMTDTQYF. Written as DNA, the CDR3 is TGTGCCAGCAGCTCGGGACAGATGACAGATACGCAGTATTTT.

In its sample, this clone was seen a few times. V is TRBV10-1 and J is TRBJ2-7, with 7 bases that match TRBD2. Germline CDR1 is WNHNN and CDR2 is SYGVQD (reference sequence). The J segment lost 2 bases and the V segment lost 3 bases, leaving 7 bases of the junction unmatched. The CDR3 is 15 residues long. CDR3 sequence: CASSDASGNPYEQYF. The CDR3 bases are TGCGCCAGCAGTGATGCTAGCGGTAACCCCTACGAGCAGTACTTC.